Sequencing of this T cell receptor (beta chain) was carried out in a study of blood T cells in healthy people across ages. V was shortened by 2 bases and J by 1 base, with 12 bases between the two germline ends. The CDR3 is made up of 14 amino acids. Germline values: CDR1 SQVTM, CDR2 ANQGSEA. Through a sample-barcoded 5' primer and a J-beta primer mix, a second PCR was run for about 6 to 11 cycles. TCRdb reprocessed the 5' RACE reads via MiXCR and lists one record per CDR3 protein. The sample includes hundreds of thousands of distinct CDR3 sequences, over 40% seen only once; the top ten take roughly 14%.

Sequencing was carried out using blood. This sequence was found in a woman of 80 years or more in good health. This chain links TRBV29-1 with TRBJ2-7, with D uncertain. This chain's CDR3 is CSVEIRHFSYEQYF. CDR3 sequence (DNA): TGCAGCGTTGAAATTCGACACTTTTCCTACGAGCAGTACTTC.